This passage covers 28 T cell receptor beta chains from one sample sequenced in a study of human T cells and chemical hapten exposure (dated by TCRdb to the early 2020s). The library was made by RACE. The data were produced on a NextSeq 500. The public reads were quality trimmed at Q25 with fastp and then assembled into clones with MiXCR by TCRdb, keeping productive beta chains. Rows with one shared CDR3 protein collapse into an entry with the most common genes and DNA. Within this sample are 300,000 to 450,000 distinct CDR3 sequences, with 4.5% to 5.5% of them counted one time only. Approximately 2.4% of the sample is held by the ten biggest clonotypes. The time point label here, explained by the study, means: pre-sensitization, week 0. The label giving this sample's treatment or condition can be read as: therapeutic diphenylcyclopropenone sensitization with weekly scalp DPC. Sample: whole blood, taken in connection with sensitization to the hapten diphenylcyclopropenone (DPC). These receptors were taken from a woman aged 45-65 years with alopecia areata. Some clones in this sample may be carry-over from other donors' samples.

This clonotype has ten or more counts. The CDR3: CAWNTAARDQPQHF. CDR3 coding DNA: TGTGCCTGGAACACAGCCGCCCGAGATCAGCCCCAGCATTTT. This chain links TRBV30 with TRBJ1-5, with D unresolved. Trimming took off 4 bases at V and 5 bases at J, with 15 bases between the two ends. CDR3 length: 14 amino acids. Germline V CDR1 and CDR2: GTSNPN, SVGIG (reference sequence).

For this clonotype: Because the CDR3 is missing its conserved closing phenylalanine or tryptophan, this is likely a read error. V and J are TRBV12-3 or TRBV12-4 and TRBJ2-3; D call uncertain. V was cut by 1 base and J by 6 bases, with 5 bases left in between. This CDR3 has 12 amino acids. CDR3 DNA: TGTGCCAGCAGTTTAGTGACGGATACGCAGTATTAT. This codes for CASSLVTDTQYY.

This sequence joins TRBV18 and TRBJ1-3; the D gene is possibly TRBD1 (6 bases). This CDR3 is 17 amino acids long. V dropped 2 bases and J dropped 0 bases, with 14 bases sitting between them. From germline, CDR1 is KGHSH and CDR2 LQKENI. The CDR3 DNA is TGTGCCAGCTCACCAAAGGGGGGGTCCGTCTCTGGAAACACCATATATTTT. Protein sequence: CASSPKGGSVSGNTIYF.

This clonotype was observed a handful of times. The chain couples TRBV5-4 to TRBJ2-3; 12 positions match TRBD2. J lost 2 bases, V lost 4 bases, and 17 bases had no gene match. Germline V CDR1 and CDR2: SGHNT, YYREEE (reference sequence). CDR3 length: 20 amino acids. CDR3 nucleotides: TGTGCCAGCAGCGGAACTAGCGGGAGGCCTGGGGTTATATCCACAGATACGCAGTATTTT. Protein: CASSGTSGRPGVISTDTQYF.

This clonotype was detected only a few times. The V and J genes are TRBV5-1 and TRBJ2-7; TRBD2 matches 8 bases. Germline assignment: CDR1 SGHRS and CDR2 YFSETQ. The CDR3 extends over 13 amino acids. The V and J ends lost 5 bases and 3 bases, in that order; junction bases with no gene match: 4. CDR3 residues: CASSTSGIYEQYF. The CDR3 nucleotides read TGCGCCAGCAGTACTAGCGGCATCTACGAGCAGTACTTC.

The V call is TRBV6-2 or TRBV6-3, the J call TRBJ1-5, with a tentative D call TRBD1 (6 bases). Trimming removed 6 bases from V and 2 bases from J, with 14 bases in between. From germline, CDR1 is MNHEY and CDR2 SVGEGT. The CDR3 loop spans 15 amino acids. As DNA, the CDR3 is TGTGCCAGCAGACCCGAGGGGGGAGGCAATCAGCCCCAGCATTTT. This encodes CASRPEGGGNQPQHF.

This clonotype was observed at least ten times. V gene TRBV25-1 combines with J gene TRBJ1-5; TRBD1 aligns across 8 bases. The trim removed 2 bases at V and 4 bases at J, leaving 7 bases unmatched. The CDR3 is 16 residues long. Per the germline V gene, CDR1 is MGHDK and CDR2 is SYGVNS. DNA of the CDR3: TGTGCCAGCAGTGAAGGGCGGACAGGGAAGAATCAGCCCCAGCATTTT. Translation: CASSEGRTGKNQPQHF.

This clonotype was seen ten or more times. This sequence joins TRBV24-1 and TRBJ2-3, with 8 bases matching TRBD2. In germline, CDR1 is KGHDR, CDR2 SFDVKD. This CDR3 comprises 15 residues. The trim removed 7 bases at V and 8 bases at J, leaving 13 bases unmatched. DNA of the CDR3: TGTGCCACCAGCGGGGGACTAGGAATTGGGGTTACGCAGTATTTT. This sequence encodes CATSGGLGIGVTQYF.

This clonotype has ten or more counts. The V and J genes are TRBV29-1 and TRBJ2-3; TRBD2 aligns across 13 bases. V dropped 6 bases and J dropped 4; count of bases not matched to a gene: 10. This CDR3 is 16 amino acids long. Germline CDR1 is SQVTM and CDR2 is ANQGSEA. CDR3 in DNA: TGCAGCGTACCTGAACTAGCGGGAGGGCCGGCAGATACGCAGTATTTT. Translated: CSVPELAGGPADTQYF.

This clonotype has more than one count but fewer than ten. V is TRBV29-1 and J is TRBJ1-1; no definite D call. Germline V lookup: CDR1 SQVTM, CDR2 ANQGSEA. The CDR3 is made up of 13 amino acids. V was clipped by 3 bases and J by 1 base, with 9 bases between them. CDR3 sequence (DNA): TGCAGCGTTGACCCCCACGGGAACACTGAAGCTTTCTTT. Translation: CSVDPHGNTEAFF. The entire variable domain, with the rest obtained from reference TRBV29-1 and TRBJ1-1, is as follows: SAVISQKPSRDICQRGTSLTIQCQVDSQVTMMFWYRQQPGQSLTLIATANQGSEATYESGFVIDKFPISRPNLTFSTLTVSNMSPEDSSIYLCSVDPHGNTEAFFGQGTRLTVV.

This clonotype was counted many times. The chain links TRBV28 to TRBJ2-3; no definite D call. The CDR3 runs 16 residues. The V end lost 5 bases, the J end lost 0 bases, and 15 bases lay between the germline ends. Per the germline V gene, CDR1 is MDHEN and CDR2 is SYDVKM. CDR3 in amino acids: CASSLPRGPSTDTQYF. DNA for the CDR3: TGTGCCAGCAGTCTACCGCGAGGTCCTAGCACAGATACGCAGTATTTT.

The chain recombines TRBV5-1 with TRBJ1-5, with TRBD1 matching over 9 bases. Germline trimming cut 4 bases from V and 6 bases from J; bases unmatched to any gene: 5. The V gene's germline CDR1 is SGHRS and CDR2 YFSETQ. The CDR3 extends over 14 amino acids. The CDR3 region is CASSPGTGIQPQHF. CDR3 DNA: TGCGCCAGCAGCCCCGGGACAGGGATTCAGCCCCAGCATTTT.

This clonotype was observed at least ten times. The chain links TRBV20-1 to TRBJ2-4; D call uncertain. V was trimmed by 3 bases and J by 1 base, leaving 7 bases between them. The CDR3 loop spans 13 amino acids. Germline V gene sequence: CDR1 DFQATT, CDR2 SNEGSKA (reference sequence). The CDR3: CSASISAKNIQYF. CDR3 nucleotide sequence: TGCAGTGCTAGTATTAGCGCCAAAAACATTCAGTACTTC.

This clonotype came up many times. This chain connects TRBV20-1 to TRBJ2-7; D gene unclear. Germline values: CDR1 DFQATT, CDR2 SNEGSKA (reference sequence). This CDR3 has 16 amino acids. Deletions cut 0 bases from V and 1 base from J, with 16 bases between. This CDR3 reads CSARDQSRSRSYEQYF. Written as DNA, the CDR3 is TGCAGTGCTAGAGATCAGTCACGGTCAAGGTCCTACGAGCAGTACTTC.

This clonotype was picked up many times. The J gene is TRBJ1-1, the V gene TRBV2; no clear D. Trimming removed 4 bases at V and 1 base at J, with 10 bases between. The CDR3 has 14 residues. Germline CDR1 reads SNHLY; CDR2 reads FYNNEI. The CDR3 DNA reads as TGTGCCAGCAGTGTCGTGGGCCGGAACACTGAAGCTTTCTTT. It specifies CASSVVGRNTEAFF.

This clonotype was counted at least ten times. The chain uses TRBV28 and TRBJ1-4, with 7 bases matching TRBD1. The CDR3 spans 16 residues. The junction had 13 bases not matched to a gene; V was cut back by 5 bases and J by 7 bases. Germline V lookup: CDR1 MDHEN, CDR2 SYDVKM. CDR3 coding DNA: TGTGCCAGCAGTCCGCAGGGGGGTCCGGGTCGTGAAAAACTGTTTTTT. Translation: CASSPQGGPGREKLFF.

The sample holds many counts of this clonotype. Here the CDR3 DNA reads TGTGCCAGCAGCCAAATCGACAGGTTGGACGAGCAGTACTTC. It translates to CASSQIDRLDEQYF. The genes are TRBV3-1 and TRBJ2-7; maybe TRBD1 (6 bases). The germline V gene has CDR1 LGHDT and CDR2 YNNKEL (reference sequence). V was shortened by 2 bases and J by 5 bases, with 13 bases between the two germline ends. The CDR3 contains 14 residues.

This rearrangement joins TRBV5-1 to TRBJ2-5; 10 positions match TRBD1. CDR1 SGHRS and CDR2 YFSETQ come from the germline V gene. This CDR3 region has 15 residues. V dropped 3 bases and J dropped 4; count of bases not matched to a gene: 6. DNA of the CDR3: TGCGCCAGCAGCTCGACAGGGGGCTCGGGAGAGACCCAGTACTTC. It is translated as CASSSTGGSGETQYF.

The CDR3 coding sequence is TGTGCCAGCAGCCCACCCGGGACAGGGATGCGCCAAGAGACCCAGTACTTC. It is translated as CASSPPGTGMRQETQYF. The V gene is TRBV7-6, the J gene TRBJ2-5, with 9 positions matching TRBD1. The V gene end was trimmed by 5 bases and the J gene end by 1 base; junction bases not matched to a gene: 11. This CDR3 is built from 17 residues. Germline CDR1 is SGHVS and CDR2 is FNYEAQ.

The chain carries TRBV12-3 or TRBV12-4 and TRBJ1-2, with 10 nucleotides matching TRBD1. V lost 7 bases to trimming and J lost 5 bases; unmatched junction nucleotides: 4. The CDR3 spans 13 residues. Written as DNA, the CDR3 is TGTGCCAGCAAGGGACAGGGGTCGTATGGCTACACCTTC. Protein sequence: CASKGQGSYGYTF.

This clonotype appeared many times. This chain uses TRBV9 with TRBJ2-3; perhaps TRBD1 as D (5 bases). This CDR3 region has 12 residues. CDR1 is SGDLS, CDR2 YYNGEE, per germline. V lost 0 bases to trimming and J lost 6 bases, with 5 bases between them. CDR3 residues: CASSVEGDTQYF. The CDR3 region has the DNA TGTGCCAGCAGCGTAGAGGGGGATACGCAGTATTTT.

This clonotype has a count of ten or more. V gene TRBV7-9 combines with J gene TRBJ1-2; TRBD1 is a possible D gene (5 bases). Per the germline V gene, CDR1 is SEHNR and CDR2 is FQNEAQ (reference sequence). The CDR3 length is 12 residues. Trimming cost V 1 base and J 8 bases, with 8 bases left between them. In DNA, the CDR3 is TGTGCCAGCAGCTTAGTACAGGCCGGCTACACCTTC. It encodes CASSLVQAGYTF. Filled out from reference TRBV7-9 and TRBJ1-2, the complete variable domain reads DTGVSQNPRHKITKRGQNVTFRCDPISEHNRLYWYRQTLGQGPEFLTYFQNEAQLEKSRLLSDRFSAERPKGSFSTLEIQRTEQGDSAMYLCASSLVQAGYTFGSGTRLTVV.

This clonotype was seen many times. The CDR3 region is CASSSQGTNYGYTF. CDR3 coding DNA: TGTGCCAGCAGTTCCCAGGGCACTAACTATGGCTACACCTTC. The chain is built from TRBV28 and TRBJ1-2, with D maybe TRBD1 (5 bases). Trimming shortened V by 4 bases and J by 0 bases, and 9 bases separated the two germline ends. This CDR3 is built from 14 residues. In germline, CDR1 is MDHEN, CDR2 SYDVKM.

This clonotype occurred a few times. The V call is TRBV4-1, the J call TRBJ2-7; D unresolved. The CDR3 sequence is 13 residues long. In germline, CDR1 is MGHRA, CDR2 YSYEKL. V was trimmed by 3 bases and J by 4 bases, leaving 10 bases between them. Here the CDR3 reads CASSQQPGYEQYF. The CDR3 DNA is TGCGCCAGCAGCCAGCAACCCGGGTACGAGCAGTACTTC.

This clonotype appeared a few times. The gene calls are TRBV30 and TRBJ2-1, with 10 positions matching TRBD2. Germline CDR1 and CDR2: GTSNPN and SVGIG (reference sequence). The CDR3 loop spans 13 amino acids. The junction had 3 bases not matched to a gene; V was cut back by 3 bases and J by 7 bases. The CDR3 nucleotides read TGTGCCTGGAGCTATAGCGGGGGGAATGAGCAGTTCTTC. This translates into CAWSYSGGNEQFF.

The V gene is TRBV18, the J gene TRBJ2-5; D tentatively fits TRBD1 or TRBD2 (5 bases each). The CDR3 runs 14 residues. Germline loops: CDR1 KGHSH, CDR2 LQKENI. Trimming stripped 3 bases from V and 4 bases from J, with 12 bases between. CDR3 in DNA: TGTGCCAGCTCACCGAATGGGGGTTCAGAGACCCAGTACTTC. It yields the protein CASSPNGGSETQYF.

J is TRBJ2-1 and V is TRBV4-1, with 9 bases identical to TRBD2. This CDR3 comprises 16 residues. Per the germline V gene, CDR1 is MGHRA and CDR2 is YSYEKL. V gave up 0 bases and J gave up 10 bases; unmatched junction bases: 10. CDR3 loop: CASSQELSGGLNEQFF. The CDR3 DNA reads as TGCGCCAGCAGCCAAGAGTTAAGCGGGGGGCTCAACGAGCAGTTCTTC.

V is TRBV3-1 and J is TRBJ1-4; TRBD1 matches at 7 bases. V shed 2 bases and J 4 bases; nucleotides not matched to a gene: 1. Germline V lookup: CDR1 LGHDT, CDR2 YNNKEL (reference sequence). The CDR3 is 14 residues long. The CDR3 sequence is CASSQQGVNEKLFF. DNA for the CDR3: TGTGCCAGCAGCCAACAGGGGGTTAATGAAAAACTGTTTTTT.